Listed here are 17 T cell receptor beta chains from one sample, sequenced in a study of identifying expanded T cells in peripheral blood. Data came from immunoSEQ multiplex PCR; TCRdb stores just in-frame clones and leaves some out. The sample lists 90,000 to 95,000 clones; approximately 88% were seen once. The sequenced sample was blood. These receptors came from a person aged 18-69 years in good health.

J is TRBJ2-7 and V is TRBV6-5, with D tentatively TRBD1 or TRBD2 (5 bases each). The CDR3 is made up of 14 amino acids. CDR1 MNHEY and CDR2 SVGAGI come from the germline V gene. Trimming left V 8 bases short and J 4 bases short, with 18 bases between. The CDR3 here is CASGTRAVGYEQYF. CDR3 DNA sequence: TGTGCCAGCGGGACCCGAGCGGTCGGGTACGAGCAGTACTTC.

This rearrangement joins TRBV7-8 to TRBJ2-3; D may match TRBD1 or TRBD2 (6 bases each). The germline V gene has CDR1 SGHVS and CDR2 FQNEAQ. V was shortened by 4 bases and J by 7 bases, with 18 bases between the two germline ends. This CDR3 has 15 residues. The CDR3 reads CASSSWGANRYTQYF. The CDR3 DNA follows: TGTGCCAGCAGCTCCTGGGGGGCCAACAGGTATACGCAGTATTTT. Filled out from reference TRBV7-8 and TRBJ2-3, the complete variable domain reads GAGVSQSPRYKVAKRGQDVALRCDPISGHVSLFWYQQALGQGPEFLTYFQNEAQLDKSGLPSDRFFAERPEGSVSTLKIQRTQQEDSAVYLCASSSWGANRYTQYFGPGTRLTVL.

This sequence joins TRBV18 and TRBJ2-3; D not certain. This CDR3 has 13 amino acids. Deletions cut 3 bases from V and 4 bases from J, with 8 bases between. CDR1 is KGHSH, CDR2 LQKENI, per germline. The CDR3 loop reads CASSPVVPDTQYF. CDR3 nucleotide sequence: TGTGCCAGCTCACCTGTGGTCCCAGATACGCAGTATTTT. The entire variable domain, with the rest obtained from reference TRBV18 and TRBJ2-3, is as follows: NAGVMQNPRHLVRRRGQEARLRCSPMKGHSHVYWYRQLPEEGLKFMVYLQKENIIDESGMPKERFSAEFPKEGPSILRIQQVVRGDSAAYFCASSPVVPDTQYFGPGTRLTVL.

This rearrangement joins TRBV30 to TRBJ1-3; 8 bases are a match to TRBD1. V shed 1 base, J shed 4 bases, and the junction held 6 bases outside the gene matches. Looked up from germline, CDR1 is GTSNPN and CDR2 is SVGIG (reference sequence). The CDR3 extends over 15 amino acids. DNA for the CDR3: TGTGCCTGGAGTGGACAGGGGTTCCTCGGAAACACCATATATTTT. Its translation is CAWSGQGFLGNTIYF. The whole variable domain, remainder taken from reference TRBV30 and TRBJ1-3, is SQTIHQWPATLVQPVGSPLSLECTVEGTSNPNLYWYRQAAGRGLQLLFYSVGIGQISSEVPQNLSASRPQDRQFILSSKKLLLSDSGFYLCAWSGQGFLGNTIYFGEGSWLTVV.

This clone was counted a few times. The chain recombines TRBV30 with TRBJ1-4, with no clear D. The germline gives CDR1 GTSNPN, CDR2 SVGIG (reference sequence). The CDR3 runs to 13 residues. V lost 2 bases and J 8 bases, leaving 12 bases between the germline ends. The CDR3 here is CAWSYSRREKLFF. CDR3 bases: TGTGCCTGGAGTTATTCCAGAAGGGAAAAACTGTTTTTT.

The chain joins TRBV5-1 to TRBJ2-3; D tentatively reads TRBD1 or TRBD2 (6 bases each). Per germline, CDR1 SGHRS and CDR2 YFSETQ. This CDR3 is built from 15 residues. V was trimmed by 0 bases and J by 1 base, leaving 9 bases between them. The CDR3 DNA is TGCGCCAGCAGCTTGGGCCGGGGGCGCACAGATACGCAGTATTTT. This translates into CASSLGRGRTDTQYF. The full variable domain, in which reference TRBV5-1 and TRBJ2-3 provide the parts outside the CDR3, is KAGVTQTPRYLIKTRGQQVTLSCSPISGHRSVSWYQQTPGQGLQFLFEYFSETQRNKGNFPGRFSGRQFSNSRSEMNVSTLELGDSALYLCASSLGRGRTDTQYFGPGTRLTVL.

V and J are TRBV7-2 and TRBJ2-7, with 10 bases matching TRBD2. The CDR3 consists of 15 residues. Germline V lookup: CDR1 SGHTA, CDR2 FQGNSA. V gave up 4 bases and J gave up 2 bases; unmatched junction bases: 5. The CDR3 reads CASSWGLAPTYEQYF. The CDR3 DNA is TGTGCCAGCAGCTGGGGACTAGCGCCCACCTACGAGCAGTACTTC.

The chain recombines TRBV7-2 with TRBJ2-6; TRBD1 might be the D (6 bases). Germline loops: CDR1 SGHTA, CDR2 FQGNSA. This CDR3 has 15 amino acids. V was trimmed by 5 bases and J by 1 base, leaving 9 bases between them. The CDR3 DNA reads TGTGCCAGCAGCCCAGGGGAATCTGGGGCCAACGTCCTGACTTTC. It encodes CASSPGESGANVLTF.

The chain links TRBV5-4 to TRBJ2-7, with D perhaps TRBD1 or TRBD2 (6 bases each). Germline assignment: CDR1 SGHNT and CDR2 YYREEE (reference sequence). Between the trimmed V and J ends, which lost 3 bases and 4 bases, there was a span of 17 bases. The CDR3 covers 15 residues. As DNA, the CDR3 is TGTGCCAGCAGCTCACAGGGACTGACGCATTACGAGCAGTACTTC. It is translated as CASSSQGLTHYEQYF.

This chain links TRBV7-9 with TRBJ2-1; 12 bases map to TRBD1. Germline V gene data show CDR1 as SEHNR and CDR2 as FQNEAQ (reference sequence). The V gene end was trimmed by 4 bases and the J gene end by 7 bases; junction bases not matched to a gene: 2. The CDR3 runs 14 residues. The CDR3 reads CASSWDRGLNEQFF. The CDR3, as DNA: TGTGCCAGCAGCTGGGACAGGGGGCTGAATGAGCAGTTCTTC.

This clone was found once. The rearrangement joins TRBV6-6 to TRBJ2-7; TRBD2 matches 7 bases. Germline V gene lookup returns CDR1 MNHNY and CDR2 SVGAGI (reference sequence). V trimming: 2 bases; J trimming: 2 bases; junction bases outside the gene matches: 3. This CDR3 is built from 14 residues. CDR3 region: CASSYGGGPYEQYF. Written as DNA, the CDR3 is TGTGCCAGCAGTTACGGGGGGGGACCCTACGAGCAGTACTTC.

The J gene is TRBJ1-1, the V gene TRBV5-1; 7 bases map to TRBD1. The CDR3 extends over 15 amino acids. V shed 5 bases, J shed 7 bases, and the junction held 14 bases outside the gene matches. Germline CDR1 and CDR2: SGHRS and YFSETQ. The CDR3 DNA reads as TGCGCCAGCAGTCTCAGGGGGACCCAACCTATTGAAGCTTTCTTT. This sequence encodes CASSLRGTQPIEAFF.

The gene calls are TRBV5-1 and TRBJ1-1; a possible D gene is TRBD1 (5 bases). This CDR3 has 15 residues. The germline V gene has CDR1 SGHRS and CDR2 YFSETQ. The ends were cut back, 4 bases at V and 2 bases at J, with 15 bases in the middle. CDR3 amino acids: CASSDMPQGNTEAFF. In DNA, the CDR3 is TGCGCCAGCAGCGACATGCCCCAGGGCAACACTGAAGCTTTCTTT.

V usage is TRBV18 and J usage is TRBJ1-2, with D perhaps TRBD1 (6 bases). The CDR3 totals 18 residues. The germline V gene has CDR1 KGHSH and CDR2 LQKENI. Trimming removed 3 bases from V and 3 bases from J, with 23 bases in between. Written as DNA, the CDR3 is TGTGCCAGCTCACCTTGGGACACGGGCTCTTCTAAGTACTATGGCTACACCTTC. It yields the protein CASSPWDTGSSKYYGYTF.

The rearrangement links TRBV7-9 to TRBJ2-5, with 8 bases identical to TRBD2. The CDR3 runs 15 residues. Trimming cost V 3 bases and J 2 bases; bases outside gene matches: 5. CDR1 SEHNR and CDR2 FQNEAQ come from the germline V gene (reference sequence). CDR3 DNA sequence: TGTGCCAGCAGCTTCGGGAGGGGTCCTCAAGAGACCCAGTACTTC. Amino acids: CASSFGRGPQETQYF. Full variable domain (outside the CDR3, taken from reference TRBV7-9 and TRBJ2-5): DTGVSQNPRHKITKRGQNVTFRCDPISEHNRLYWYRQTLGQGPEFLTYFQNEAQLEKSRLLSDRFSAERPKGSFSTLEIQRTEQGDSAMYLCASSFGRGPQETQYFGPGTRLLVL.

The chain uses TRBV28 and TRBJ1-5; maybe TRBD1 (5 bases). The CDR3 is made up of 15 amino acids. Germline V gene sequence: CDR1 MDHEN, CDR2 SYDVKM. Trimming cost V 3 bases and J 5 bases, with 14 bases left between them. CDR3 coding DNA: TGTGCCAGCAGTTTTCTGACAGCTCAACATCAGCCCCAGCATTTT. Translation: CASSFLTAQHQPQHF.

CDR3 DNA: TGTGCCAGCAGCTTTTACGCAAAAACAGATACGCAGTATTTT. It is translated as CASSFYAKTDTQYF. The chain uses TRBV7-2 and TRBJ2-3; D remains ambiguous. The CDR3 has 14 residues. Per germline, CDR1 SGHTA and CDR2 FQGNSA. V lost 3 bases to trimming and J lost 3 bases, with 10 bases between them.